These 23 T cell receptor beta chains were all obtained from the same sample, sequenced in a study of T cells in tuberculosis. The table came from immunoSEQ multiplex PCR; TCRdb's copy has only in-frame clones and leaves some out. Among 55,000 to 65,000 clones, approximately 80% were seen once, and the ten largest hold 9.5% to 15%. Thawed, overnight-rested PBMC were stained with GMM-loaded CD1B tetramer, viability dye and anti-CD3, then sorted. The CD1B tetramers carried C32 glucose monomycolate purified from Rhodococcus equi. The source material was CD1b-GMM tetramer-negative cells sorted from PBMCs. These receptors were obtained from an adult woman with latent tuberculosis.

This clone was found once. This chain joins TRBV15 and TRBJ2-5, with D tentatively TRBD1 (6 bases). V dropped 0 bases and J dropped 3 bases, with 11 bases sitting between them. Per the germline V gene, CDR1 is LNHNV and CDR2 is YYDKDF (reference sequence). The CDR3 covers 15 residues. The CDR3 spells CATSRDHRVEETQYF. The CDR3 DNA reads as TGTGCCACCAGCAGAGATCACAGGGTCGAAGAGACCCAGTACTTC.

V and J are TRBV4-3 and TRBJ1-4; tentative D call: TRBD1 (5 bases). The CDR3 spans 17 residues. Germline-derived CDR1 and CDR2 are LGHNA and YSLEER. V lost 0 bases to trimming and J lost 2 bases, with 13 bases between them. CDR3 bases: TGCGCCAGCAGCCAAGATCAGGGTCTGGGGACTAATGAAAAACTGTTTTTT. It specifies CASSQDQGLGTNEKLFF.

This clone was observed a few times. This chain links TRBV7-9 with TRBJ1-6, with 7 bases aligning to TRBD1. This CDR3 has 15 residues. The V and J ends lost 5 bases and 7 bases, in that order; junction bases with no gene match: 8. Germline lookup yields CDR1 SEHNR and CDR2 FQNEAQ (reference sequence). The CDR3 sequence: CASSPRQGANSPLHF. The CDR3 DNA is TGTGCCAGCAGCCCACGACAGGGCGCGAATTCACCCCTCCACTTT.

The gene calls are TRBV10-3 and TRBJ2-2; the match to TRBD2 covers 13 bases. The CDR3 is 17 amino acids. Germline V gene lookup returns CDR1 ENHRY and CDR2 SYGVKD. Unmatched junction bases numbered 8, after V lost 10 bases and J lost 0 bases. CDR3: CATRSTSGGPNTGELFF. CDR3 nucleotide sequence: TGTGCCACCAGGTCGACTAGCGGGGGGCCGAACACCGGGGAGCTGTTTTTT.

The rearrangement links TRBV19 to TRBJ1-1; D is possibly TRBD1 (6 bases). Germline loops: CDR1 LNHDA, CDR2 SQIVND (reference sequence). V lost 0 bases and J 0 bases, leaving 8 bases between the germline ends. There are 15 residues in the CDR3. This CDR3 reads CASSIENRVNTEAFF. CDR3 sequence (DNA): TGTGCCAGTAGTATAGAGAACAGGGTGAACACTGAAGCTTTCTTT.

The chain has TRBV30 and TRBJ2-2; 7 bases fit TRBD1. Germline-derived CDR1 and CDR2 are GTSNPN and SVGIG (reference sequence). The CDR3 has 14 amino acids. The V and J ends lost 1 base and 4 bases, in that order; junction bases with no gene match: 3. The CDR3 DNA sequence: TGTGCCTGGAGTGGGGGACAGCTCACCGGGGAGCTGTTTTTT. It is translated as CAWSGGQLTGELFF.

The chain is built from TRBV5-1 and TRBJ2-7; 11 bases align to TRBD1. The J segment lost 3 bases and the V segment lost 4 bases, leaving 6 bases of the junction unmatched. The CDR3 loop spans 15 amino acids. The germline gives CDR1 SGHRS, CDR2 YFSETQ. The CDR3 here is CASSTRTGGYYEQYF. The CDR3 nucleotides are TGCGCCAGCAGCACCCGGACAGGGGGCTACTACGAGCAGTACTTC.

This chain joins TRBV7-3 and TRBJ2-1, with 9 bases matching TRBD1. The length of the CDR3 is 18 residues. CDR1 and CDR2 (germline): SGHTA, FQGTGA. The trim removed 1 base at V and 7 bases at J, leaving 14 bases unmatched. In nucleotides, the CDR3 is TGTGCCAGCAGCTTAAACATAGGGACAGGGTTAATCGGGAATGAGCAGTTCTTC. Its protein product is CASSLNIGTGLIGNEQFF.

V usage is TRBV6-1 and J usage is TRBJ2-7; D perhaps matches TRBD1 (6 bases). Germline assignment: CDR1 MNHNS and CDR2 SASEGT. The CDR3 is made up of 15 amino acids. The V gene lost 7 bases and the J gene lost 4 bases, with 20 bases spanning the gap. The CDR3 region is CASTLTGLNPYEQYF. The CDR3 DNA is TGTGCCAGCACCTTGACAGGTTTAAATCCGTACGAGCAGTACTTC.

This rearrangement joins TRBV28 to TRBJ2-1; 9 nucleotides match TRBD2. The V gene end was trimmed by 6 bases and the J gene end by 4 bases; junction bases not matched to a gene: 7. The CDR3 is 15 residues long. Germline V CDR1 and CDR2: MDHEN, SYDVKM. The chain's CDR3 is CASSPASGEYNEQFF. The CDR3 nucleotides read TGTGCCAGCAGCCCTGCTAGCGGGGAGTACAATGAGCAGTTCTTC.

The V gene is TRBV20-1, the J gene TRBJ2-5; unclear D gene. The V end lost 3 bases, the J end lost 5 bases, and 7 bases lay between the germline ends. The V gene's germline CDR1 is DFQATT and CDR2 SNEGSKA (reference sequence). The CDR3 runs to 11 residues. The CDR3 is CSARKSETQYF. The CDR3 nucleotides are TGCAGTGCTAGGAAAAGCGAGACCCAGTACTTC.

The rearrangement joins TRBV7-6 to TRBJ1-4; TRBD1 is a possible D gene (5 bases). The CDR3 contains 15 residues. Germline V gene lookup returns CDR1 SGHVS and CDR2 FNYEAQ. Trimming shortened V by 1 base and J by 3 bases, and 9 bases separated the two germline ends. This chain's CDR3 is CASSLGQSPNEKLFF. The CDR3 bases are TGTGCCAGCAGCTTAGGACAGTCCCCTAATGAAAAACTGTTTTTT.

This clone has just one count. The rearrangement links TRBV2 to TRBJ1-1; possible D gene TRBD1, 6 bases. The V gene's germline CDR1 is SNHLY and CDR2 FYNNEI. This CDR3 comprises 15 residues. V shed 6 bases and J shed 1 base, with 15 bases lying between them. In nucleotides, the CDR3 is TGTGCCAGCAGCTTCAGACAGGCACGGAACACTGAAGCTTTCTTT. It specifies CASSFRQARNTEAFF.

The J gene is TRBJ1-1, the V gene TRBV7-2; the match to TRBD1 covers 7 bases. This CDR3 contains 14 residues. Germline V gene lookup returns CDR1 SGHTA and CDR2 FQGNSA. The junction had 4 bases not matched to a gene; V was cut back by 2 bases and J by 4 bases. The CDR3 nucleotides read TGTGCCAGCAGCTTAACAGGGGATCGCACTGAAGCTTTCTTT. The encoded protein is CASSLTGDRTEAFF. The variable domain in full, completed from reference TRBV7-2 and TRBJ1-1, reads GAGVSQSPSNKVTEKGKDVELRCDPISGHTALYWYRQSLGQGLEFLIYFQGNSAPDKSGLPSDRFSAERTGGSVSTLTIQRTQQEDSAVYLCASSLTGDRTEAFFGQGTRLTVV.

The rearrangement joins TRBV7-9 to TRBJ2-3; no firm D call. CDR1 and CDR2 (germline): SEHNR, FQNEAQ (reference sequence). The CDR3 spans 15 residues. V was shortened by 0 bases and J by 2 bases, with 9 bases between the two germline ends. The chain's CDR3 is CASSLALQSTDTQYF. The CDR3 DNA reads TGTGCCAGCAGCTTAGCGCTTCAGTCCACAGATACGCAGTATTTT.

CDR3 residues: CASSLRLQDRGREGYTF. DNA for the CDR3: TGTGCCAGTAGTCTCCGACTCCAAGACAGGGGGCGCGAGGGCTACACCTTC. V usage is TRBV19 and J usage is TRBJ1-2; 10 bases are a match to TRBD1. Germline V lookup: CDR1 LNHDA, CDR2 SQIVND (reference sequence). Trimming cost V 5 bases and J 8 bases; bases outside gene matches: 17. The CDR3 contains 17 residues.

The chain employs TRBV6-1 and TRBJ2-5; 10 nucleotides align to TRBD1. The CDR3 totals 14 residues. From germline, CDR1 is MNHNS and CDR2 SASEGT. Trimming took 6 bases from V and 2 from J; bases not matched to a gene: 3. The CDR3: CASRDRGTQETQYF. CDR3 nucleotides: TGTGCCAGCAGGGACAGGGGGACTCAAGAGACCCAGTACTTC.

CDR3 amino acids: CASTNGGERDTEAFF. CDR3 coding DNA: TGTGCCAGCACTAATGGAGGGGAACGGGACACTGAAGCTTTCTTT. The rearrangement joins TRBV28 to TRBJ1-1, with D possibly being TRBD1 (5 bases). Deletions cut 7 bases from V and 3 bases from J, with 18 bases between. CDR3 length: 15 residues. Germline CDR1 reads MDHEN; CDR2 reads SYDVKM.

CDR3 sequence: CASSSSGSTDTQYF. The CDR3 bases are TGTGCCAGCAGCTCGAGCGGGAGCACAGATACGCAGTATTTT. The chain combines TRBV7-2 with TRBJ2-3; D may be TRBD2 (6 bases). Germline CDR1 SGHTA, CDR2 FQGNSA. The CDR3 has 14 residues. V gave up 4 bases and J gave up 0 bases, with 8 bases separating them.

The chain is built from TRBV28 and TRBJ2-7; 9 bases are a match to TRBD1. The end of the DNA is better explained by TRBJ2-1, so the J call may be wrong. The CDR3 has 15 amino acids. From germline, CDR1 is MDHEN and CDR2 SYDVKM. This CDR3 is CASSLTGQGGNEQFF. The CDR3 bases are TGTGCCAGCAGTTTGACGGGACAGGGAGGCAATGAGCAGTTCTTC.

The chain is built from TRBV28 and TRBJ1-6; D is undetermined. Trimming took 5 bases from V and 0 from J, leaving 17 bases between them. The CDR3 has 18 amino acids. Germline V gene lookup returns CDR1 MDHEN and CDR2 SYDVKM. The DNA of the CDR3 is TGTGCCAGCAGTACATGGACTCGCAGGAGCTCCTATAATTCACCCCTCCACTTT. Its protein product is CASSTWTRRSSYNSPLHF.

This chain uses TRBV5-4 with TRBJ1-1; D unresolved. Germline CDR1 reads SGHNT; CDR2 reads YYREEE (reference sequence). The CDR3 extends over 13 amino acids. V was cut by 4 bases and J by 0 bases, with 7 bases left in between. The CDR3 here is CASSPGLNTEAFF. In nucleotides, the CDR3 is TGTGCCAGCAGCCCGGGTCTGAACACTGAAGCTTTCTTT.

This clone showed up just a few times. The chain recombines TRBV27 with TRBJ2-3, with D possibly being TRBD1 (5 bases). Per germline, CDR1 MNHEY and CDR2 SMNVEV (reference sequence). Trimming removed 6 bases from V and 5 bases from J, with 9 bases in between. CDR3 length equals 12 residues. The CDR3 region has the DNA TGTGCCAGCAGCCCTCAGGGAGATACGCAGTATTTT. Residues: CASSPQGDTQYF.